This T cell receptor (beta chain) was found in a study of T cell changes during pregnancy in multiple sclerosis. Sequencing was performed with immunoSEQ multiplex PCR; in TCRdb, only in-frame clones are kept and a portion is missing. This table holds 60,000 to 75,000 clones, 90% to 95% found once. V was clipped by 4 bases and J by 1 base, with 8 bases between them. Germline CDR1 is MNHEY and CDR2 is SVGAGI. This CDR3 spans 14 amino acids. The chain couples TRBV6-5 to TRBJ1-3; D is ambiguous. This receptor was identified in a female donor with multiple sclerosis, enrolled in a pregnancy study. Sample: peripheral blood, taken before pregnancy. Here the CDR3 DNA reads TGTGCCAGCAGTTTTAGTCTTTCTGGAAACACCATATATTTT. It translates to CASSFSLSGNTIYF.